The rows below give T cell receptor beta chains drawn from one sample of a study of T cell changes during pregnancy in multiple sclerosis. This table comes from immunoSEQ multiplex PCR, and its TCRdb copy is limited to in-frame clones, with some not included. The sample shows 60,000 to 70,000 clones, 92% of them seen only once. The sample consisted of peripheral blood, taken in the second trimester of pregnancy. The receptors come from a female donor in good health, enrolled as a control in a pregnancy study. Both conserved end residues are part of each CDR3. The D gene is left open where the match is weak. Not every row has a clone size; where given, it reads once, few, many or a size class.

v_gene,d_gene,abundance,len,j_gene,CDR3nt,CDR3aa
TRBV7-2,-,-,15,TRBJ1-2,TGTGCCAGCAGCCTAAGGCAGGGGAGATTGGGTGGCTACACCTTC,CASSLRQGRLGGYTF
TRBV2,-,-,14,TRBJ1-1,TGTGCCAGTGGGGGCGGGGGGACAAAGGGACGAGCTTTCTTT,CASGGGGTKGRAFF
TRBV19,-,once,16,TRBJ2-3,TGTGCCAGTCGCGCGAAACCATTGAAAAGCACAGATACGCAGTATTTT,CASRAKPLKSTDTQYF
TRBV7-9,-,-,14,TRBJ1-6,TGTGCCAGCAGCTTCGACAGCATTAATTCACCCCTCCACTTT,CASSFDSINSPLHF
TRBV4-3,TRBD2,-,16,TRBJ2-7,TGCGCCAGCAGCCAATTCAGACTAGCGGGAGTAGGGGAGCAGTACTTC,CASSQFRLAGVGEQYF
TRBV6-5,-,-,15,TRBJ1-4,TGTGCCAGCAGTTCGCCCGGGACAAAAAATGAAAAACTGTTTTTT,CASSSPGTKNEKLFF
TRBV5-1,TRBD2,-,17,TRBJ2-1,TGCGCCAGCAGCCCGGGACTAGCGGGGGGATCTTACAATGAGCAGTTCTTC,CASSPGLAGGSYNEQFF
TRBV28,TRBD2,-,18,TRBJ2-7,TGTGCCAGCAGTTTATCCTATAGCGGGGGGGCCTTTCACGGCGAGCAGTACTTC,CASSLSYSGGAFHGEQYF
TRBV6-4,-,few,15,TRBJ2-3,TGTGCCAGCAGTGAGGGGGGGGGCGGAGGAGATACGCAGTATTTT,CASSEGGGGGDTQYF
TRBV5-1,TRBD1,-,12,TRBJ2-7,TGCGCCAGCGGGACAGGGTCCTACGAGCAGTACTTC,CASGTGSYEQYF
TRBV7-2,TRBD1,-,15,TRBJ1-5,TGTGCCAGCAGCGCGCAGGGGGCGGGTAATCAGCCCCAGCATTTT,CASSAQGAGNQPQHF
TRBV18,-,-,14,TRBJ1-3,TGTGCCAGCTCACCCGGAGGGGCTGGAAACACCATATATTTT,CASSPGGAGNTIYF
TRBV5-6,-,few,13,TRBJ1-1,TGTGCCAGCAGCCCGGGAGGGGGCACTGAAGCTTTCTTT,CASSPGGGTEAFF
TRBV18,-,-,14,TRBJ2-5,TGTGCCAGCTCACCACGTGGGGCCCGAGAGACCCAGTACTTC,CASSPRGARETQYF
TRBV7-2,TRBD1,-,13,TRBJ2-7,TGTGCCATCCGGGACAGGGGGAGATACGAGCAGTACTTC,CAIRDRGRYEQYF
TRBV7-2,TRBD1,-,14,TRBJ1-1,TGTGCCAGCAGCTTAGAATGGAACAGGGGGACTGCTTTCTTT,CASSLEWNRGTAFF
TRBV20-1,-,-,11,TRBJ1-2,TGCAGTGCGGTTCGAGAGTATGGCTACACCTTC,CSAVREYGYTF
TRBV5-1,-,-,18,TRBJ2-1,TGCGCCAGCAGCTTTGGAGGCGGCATGGGGGCCAAGTACAATGAGCAGTTCTTC,CASSFGGGMGAKYNEQFF
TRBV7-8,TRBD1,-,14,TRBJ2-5,TGTGCCAGCAGCTGGACAGGGCCGCAAGAGACCCAGTACTTC,CASSWTGPQETQYF
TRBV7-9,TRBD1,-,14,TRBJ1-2,TGTGCCAGCAGCCGAAGGACAGGGGAGGTTGGCTACACCTTC,CASSRRTGEVGYTF
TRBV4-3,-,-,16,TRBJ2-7,TGCGCCAGCAGCCAAGATAGAGGGGACATCTCCTACGAGCAGTACTTC,CASSQDRGDISYEQYF
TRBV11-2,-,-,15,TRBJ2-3,TGTGCCAGCAGCTTAGAACGCGGGAAGACAGATACGCAGTATTTT,CASSLERGKTDTQYF
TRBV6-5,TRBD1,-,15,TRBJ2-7,TGTGCCAGCAAGCTCGTCTTCCAGGGGGACTACGAGCAGTACTTC,CASKLVFQGDYEQYF
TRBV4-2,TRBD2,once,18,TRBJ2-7,TGTGCCAGCAGCCGAGGACTAGCGGGAGGGCCTAGATCTTACGAGCAGTACTTC,CASSRGLAGGPRSYEQYF
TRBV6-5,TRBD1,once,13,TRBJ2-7,TGTGCCAGCAGTTACGACAGGGGGTACGAGCAGTACTTC,CASSYDRGYEQYF
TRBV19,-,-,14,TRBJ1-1,TGTGCCAGTAGTATAGGGGCTGGAGGCAGGGGAGCTTTCTTT,CASSIGAGGRGAFF
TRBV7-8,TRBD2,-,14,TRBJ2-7,TGTGCCAGCAGCCCAGGACTAGATGGAGCGTCCCCGTACTTC,CASSPGLDGASPYF
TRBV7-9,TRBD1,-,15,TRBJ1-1,TGTGCCAGCAGCTACGCGGACAGGGTGGGCACTGAAGCTTTCTTT,CASSYADRVGTEAFF
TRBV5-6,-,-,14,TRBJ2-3,TGTGCCAGCAGCAAAACAGGGCCTGGTGATACGCAGTATTTT,CASSKTGPGDTQYF
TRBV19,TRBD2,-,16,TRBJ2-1,TGTGCCAGTAGTCGACTAGCGGGGGCCCCCTACAATGAGCAGTTCTTC,CASSRLAGAPYNEQFF
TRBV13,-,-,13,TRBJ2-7,TGTGCCAGCAGCTTTGGCAGGTCCTACGAGCAGTACTTC,CASSFGRSYEQYF
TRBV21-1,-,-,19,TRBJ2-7,TGTGCCAGCAGCAAAGCTGCTGCGCGGGGGGCGCGCGGCGACCACGAGCAGTACTTC,CASSKAAARGARGDHEQYF
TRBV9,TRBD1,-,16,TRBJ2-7,TGTGCCAGCAGCCCGAAGGTGGGGACAGGGTCCTACGAGCAGTACTTC,CASSPKVGTGSYEQYF
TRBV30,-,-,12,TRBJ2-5,TGTGCCTGGAAAAGAGGGGGAGAGACCCAGTACTTC,CAWKRGGETQYF
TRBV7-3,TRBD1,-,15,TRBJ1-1,TGTGCCAGCAGCGCAACCGGGACAGGGAACACTGAAGCTTTCTTT,CASSATGTGNTEAFF
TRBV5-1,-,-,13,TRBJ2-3,TGCGCCAGCAGCTGGGGGGGCCCAGATACGCAGTATTTT,CASSWGGPDTQYF
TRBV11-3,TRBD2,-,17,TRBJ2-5,TGTGCCAGCAGTTTGGGAGGGTCTAGCGGGGCCCAAGAGACCCAGTACTTC,CASSLGGSSGAQETQYF
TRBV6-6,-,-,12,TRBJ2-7,TGTGCCAGCACCCACTCCTCCTACGAGCAGTACTTC,CASTHSSYEQYF
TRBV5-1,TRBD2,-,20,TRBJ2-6,TGCGCCAGCAGCTTGAGAGAAAGCGGGGGGGCCGGCTCTGGGGCCAACGTCCTGACTTTC,CASSLRESGGAGSGANVLTF
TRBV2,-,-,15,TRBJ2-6,TGTGCCAGCAGTGAAGGCGGCTCTGGGGCCAACGTCCTGACTTTC,CASSEGGSGANVLTF
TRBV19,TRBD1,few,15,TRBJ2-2,TGTGCCAGTAGACTGGGACAGGGGGCATCCGGGGAGCTGTTTTTT,CASRLGQGASGELFF
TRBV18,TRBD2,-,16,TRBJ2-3,TGTGCCAGCTCTCCCACCGGGACTAGGGGTTCGGATACGCAGTATTTT,CASSPTGTRGSDTQYF
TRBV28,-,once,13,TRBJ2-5,TGTGCCAGCAGTTTAGGAGGGAGAGAGACCCAGTACTTC,CASSLGGRETQYF
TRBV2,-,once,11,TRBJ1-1,TGTGCCAGCAGTGAGGACGGGAAAGCTTTCTTT,CASSEDGKAFF
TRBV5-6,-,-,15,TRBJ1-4,TGTGCCAGCAGCTTGCGGCCAGGACTTAATGAAAAACTGTTTTTT,CASSLRPGLNEKLFF
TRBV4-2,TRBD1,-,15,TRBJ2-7,TGTGCCAGCAGCCGCCCAGACAGGGGGGGTGACGAGCAGTACTTC,CASSRPDRGGDEQYF
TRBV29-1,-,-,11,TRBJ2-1,TGCAGCGTTGAAGAACGGGGTGAGCAGTTCTTC,CSVEERGEQFF
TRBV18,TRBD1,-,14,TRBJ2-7,TGTGCCAGCTCACCTCGGACAGGGGAAACCGAGCAGTACTTC,CASSPRTGETEQYF